These T cell receptor beta chains were read from a single sample in a study of control samples from healthy donors and cancer patients. The protocol was immunoSEQ multiplex PCR, while the TCRdb copy is restricted to in-frame clones and leaves out a portion. The table shows over 200,000 clones, with 82% occurring only once. Specimen: PBMCs. These receptors were obtained from a woman aged 55-70 years with lung cancer. Both conserved end residues are part of each CDR3. Fields, in order: D gene, V gene, clone size, J gene, CDR3 DNA, CDR3 protein. A D gene is named only where the DNA matches it firmly. Size is stated for part of the rows, as once, few or many counts, or as a class when the clone is expanded.

d_gene: TRBD2; v_gene: TRBV28; abundance: -; j_gene: TRBJ2-7; CDR3nt: TGTGCCAGCAGTTCATACCGGGGTCCAGGGAGGGCCTACGAGCAGTACTTC; CDR3aa: CASSSYRGPGRAYEQYF
d_gene: -; v_gene: TRBV7-3; abundance: -; j_gene: TRBJ1-1; CDR3nt: TGTGCCAGCAGCATGGGAACTGGAAACACTGAAGCTTTCTTT; CDR3aa: CASSMGTGNTEAFF
d_gene: -; v_gene: TRBV2; abundance: -; j_gene: TRBJ2-1; CDR3nt: TGTGCCAGCAGTAGGACGGGACTTAGTGAGCAGTTCTTC; CDR3aa: CASSRTGLSEQFF
d_gene: -; v_gene: TRBV28; abundance: -; j_gene: TRBJ1-2; CDR3nt: TGTGCCAGCAGTTCGGGGATCTGGGGCTATGGCTACACCTTC; CDR3aa: CASSSGIWGYGYTF
d_gene: -; v_gene: TRBV9; abundance: once; j_gene: TRBJ2-3; CDR3nt: TGTGCCAGCAGCCCGAGCCCCGATCCGGATACGCAGTATTTT; CDR3aa: CASSPSPDPDTQYF
d_gene: -; v_gene: TRBV27; abundance: -; j_gene: TRBJ2-5; CDR3nt: TGTGCCAGCAGTTTAAGCCCCATAGGAGTCCAAGAGACCCAGTACTTC; CDR3aa: CASSLSPIGVQETQYF
d_gene: -; v_gene: TRBV3-1/TRBV3-2; abundance: -; j_gene: TRBJ1-5; CDR3nt: TGTGCCAGCAGCCAAGCAGGGAATCAGCCCCAGCATTTT; CDR3aa: CASSQAGNQPQHF
d_gene: -; v_gene: TRBV28; abundance: -; j_gene: TRBJ1-2; CDR3nt: TGTGCCAGCAGTTTCTATGGGAGAGGCTACACCTTC; CDR3aa: CASSFYGRGYTF
d_gene: -; v_gene: TRBV9; abundance: -; j_gene: TRBJ1-4; CDR3nt: TGTGCCAGCAGCGTAGATGGGAGGGGGTTTGAAAAACTGTTTTTT; CDR3aa: CASSVDGRGFEKLFF
d_gene: -; v_gene: TRBV19; abundance: -; j_gene: TRBJ2-2; CDR3nt: TGTGCCAGTAGTATAATCGTTGGGTCCTCTTCGTGGGAGCTGTTTTTT; CDR3aa: CASSIIVGSSSWELFF
d_gene: -; v_gene: TRBV9; abundance: -; j_gene: TRBJ1-3; CDR3nt: TGTGCCAGCAGCGGGGGCTCTGGAAACACCATATATTTT; CDR3aa: CASSGGSGNTIYF
d_gene: -; v_gene: TRBV2; abundance: -; j_gene: TRBJ1-6; CDR3nt: TGTGCCATATCGGAGACACTTAATAATTCACCCCTCCACTTT; CDR3aa: CAISETLNNSPLHF